The 23 T cell receptor beta chains presented below share a single source sample, sequenced in a study of T-cell memory formation after mild COVID-19. From the 5' RACE reads, TCRdb called clonotypes with MiXCR, one entry per CDR3 protein. The sample carries roughly 150,000 distinct CDR3 sequences, less than 25% recorded once. Sequencing was done on a sample of PBMCs or a T cell subset sorted from them (not recorded which). These receptors were obtained from an adult woman who had mild COVID-19 (a few samples of this study predate the infection). Cell type and time point are not known.

In its sample, this clonotype was seen a few times. The chain uses TRBV12-3 or TRBV12-4 and TRBJ1-5; the D is unclear. The CDR3 contains 12 residues. The V and J ends lost 6 bases and 6 bases respectively, with 9 bases between them. The CDR3 bases are TGTGCCAGCAGGACCACACCTCAGCCCCAGCATTTT. This gives the protein CASRTTPQPQHF.

The gene calls are TRBV20-1 and TRBJ1-4; 9 nucleotides line up with TRBD1. CDR1 is DFQATT, CDR2 SNEGSKA, per germline (reference sequence). The CDR3 loop spans 16 amino acids. After removal of 6 bases from V and 6 bases from J, the junction contained 14 bases not matched to a gene. CDR3 in DNA: TGCAGTGCCTGGGACAGGGAGGGTTTCGGGGATGAAAAACTGTTTTTT. Translated, it gives CSAWDREGFGDEKLFF.

This clonotype was found a few times. The gene calls are TRBV19 and TRBJ2-3; D is unresolved. Trimming left V 3 bases short and J 5 bases short, with 12 bases between. Germline V gene lookup returns CDR1 LNHDA and CDR2 SQIVND (reference sequence). The CDR3 extends over 14 amino acids. The CDR3 bases are TGTGCCAGTAGTATGGTGACTCTAAGAGATACGCAGTATTTT. It encodes CASSMVTLRDTQYF.

The V and J genes are TRBV12-3 or TRBV12-4 and TRBJ2-7; D is perhaps TRBD2 (6 bases). CDR3 length: 12 amino acids. The germline V and J ends were trimmed by 10 bases and 7 bases, with 17 bases remaining between them. The CDR3 coding sequence is TGTGCCACCTACGTGTTGGGGGGAGAGCAGTACTTC. Translated, it gives CATYVLGGEQYF.

This clonotype has more than one count but fewer than ten. Mismatch with germline at one junction end may stem from a read error. V gene TRBV12-3 or TRBV12-4 combines with J gene TRBJ1-1; no reliable D call. The CDR3 extends over 14 amino acids. The CDR3 reads CASSLGGWNTEAFF. The CDR3 nucleotides read TGTGCCAGCAGCTTAGGAGGTTGGAACACTGAAGCTTTCTTT.

This clonotype was seen more than once but under ten times. The chain couples TRBV15 to TRBJ2-1, with a possible D match to TRBD1 (6 bases). This CDR3 has 13 residues. The V end was cut by 5 bases, the J end by 4 bases, with 9 bases between. Germline lookup yields CDR1 LNHNV and CDR2 YYDKDF (reference sequence). The CDR3 region has the DNA TGTGCCACCAGCGAGGGGGTGTACAATGAGCAGTTCTTC. Protein: CATSEGVYNEQFF.

Ten or more counts support this clonotype. V and J are TRBV28 and TRBJ2-1; no clear D. V lost 2 bases and J 8 bases, leaving 7 bases between the germline ends. The CDR3 covers 12 residues. Germline assignment: CDR1 MDHEN and CDR2 SYDVKM. The chain's CDR3 is CASSLGSHEQFF. The CDR3 DNA reads TGTGCCAGCAGTTTAGGGTCCCATGAGCAGTTCTTC.

The rearrangement joins TRBV18 to TRBJ2-1; 9 bases match TRBD1. This CDR3 spans 15 amino acids. The junction had 4 bases not matched to a gene; V was cut back by 3 bases and J by 4 bases. CDR1 KGHSH and CDR2 LQKENI come from the germline V gene. The chain's CDR3 is CASSPRGQGYNEQFF. The CDR3 bases are TGTGCCAGCTCACCCCGGGGACAGGGTTACAATGAGCAGTTCTTC.

As regards this clonotype: The germline gene is not matched at one end of the junction; a read error may be the cause. This rearrangement joins TRBV12-3 or TRBV12-4 to TRBJ2-1; no reliable D call. The CDR3 contains 14 residues. In nucleotides, the CDR3 is TGTGCCAGCACTTTAAAGGGTTACTACAATGAGCAGTTCTTC. It specifies CASTLKGYYNEQFF.

V usage is TRBV19 and J usage is TRBJ2-1, with 9 bases identical to TRBD2. Germline trimming cut 5 bases from V and 6 bases from J; bases unmatched to any gene: 8. The length of the CDR3 is 15 residues. Looked up from germline, CDR1 is LNHDA and CDR2 is SQIVND (reference sequence). CDR3 region: CASSVGLALGNEQFF. In DNA, the CDR3 is TGTGCCAGTAGTGTCGGACTAGCGTTGGGCAATGAGCAGTTCTTC.

This clonotype was observed a few times. This rearrangement joins TRBV29-1 to TRBJ2-7; no reliable D call. The CDR3 runs to 13 residues. The ends were cut back, 5 bases at V and 0 bases at J, with 11 bases in the middle. CDR1 and CDR2 from the germline V gene are SQVTM and ANQGSEA. The CDR3 DNA reads as TGCAGCGTTACCGCAGAAATCTCCTACGAGCAGTACTTC. Translation: CSVTAEISYEQYF.

This chain links TRBV9 with TRBJ2-7; D possibly matches TRBD1 or TRBD2 (5 bases each). V lost 0 bases and J 3 bases, leaving 10 bases between the germline ends. There are 14 residues in the CDR3. The germline gives CDR1 SGDLS, CDR2 YYNGEE. DNA for the CDR3: TGTGCCAGCAGCGTAGTAGAGGGGAGCTACGAGCAGTACTTC. Its translation is CASSVVEGSYEQYF.

This clonotype turned up a few times. The chain uses TRBV9 and TRBJ2-3; D not resolved. Trimming stripped 7 bases from V and 6 bases from J, with 9 bases between. Germline V lookup: CDR1 SGDLS, CDR2 YYNGEE. The CDR3 length is 11 residues. CDR3 sequence: CASGPVDTQYF. The CDR3 bases are TGTGCCAGCGGCCCCGTCGATACGCAGTATTTT.

This clonotype has only one observation. DNA of the CDR3: TGTGCCAGCAGTTTTAGTTTCGGGACTGAAGCTTTCTTT. The encoded protein is CASSFSFGTEAFF. This chain connects TRBV12-3 or TRBV12-4 to TRBJ1-1; no reliable D call. The CDR3 spans 13 residues. V lost 3 bases and J 5 bases, leaving 10 bases between the germline ends.

The rearrangement joins TRBV29-1 to TRBJ2-1; no firm D call. Per germline, CDR1 SQVTM and CDR2 ANQGSEA. Trimming stripped 3 bases from V and 0 bases from J, with 12 bases between. CDR3 length: 15 amino acids. The CDR3 loop is CSVDTGRSSYNEQFF. The CDR3 DNA is TGCAGCGTTGACACCGGCAGGAGCTCCTACAATGAGCAGTTCTTC.

The CDR3 DNA follows: TGTGCCAGCAGTTTAGACGGGGCTGGCACTGAAGCTTTCTTT. Protein product: CASSLDGAGTEAFF. The chain is built from TRBV12-3 or TRBV12-4 and TRBJ1-1; D possibly corresponds to TRBD1 (5 bases). V lost 1 base and J 4 bases, leaving 10 bases between the germline ends. The length of the CDR3 is 14 residues.

The genes are TRBV7-6 and TRBJ2-1; 13 bases are shared with TRBD2. The germline V gene has CDR1 SGHVS and CDR2 FNYEAQ. There are 16 residues in the CDR3. V lost 10 bases, J lost 5 bases, and 11 bases stayed unmatched. CDR3 sequence (DNA): TGTGCCACCGGACTAGCGGGAGTTTCGGGTCACAATGAGCAGTTCTTC. Translating it yields CATGLAGVSGHNEQFF.

V gene TRBV4-1 combines with J gene TRBJ2-1, with D maybe TRBD1 (5 bases). This CDR3 is 13 amino acids long. V lost 0 bases and J 15 bases, leaving 15 bases between the germline ends. Germline V gene data show CDR1 as MGHRA and CDR2 as YSYEKL. The CDR3 reads CASSQDFPTVSFF. Here the CDR3 DNA reads TGCGCCAGCAGCCAAGATTTCCCGACAGTCTCGTTCTTC.

There are a few counts of this clonotype. This rearrangement joins TRBV4-3 to TRBJ2-5; 10 bases line up with TRBD1. The CDR3 totals 15 residues. V shed 3 bases and J 5 bases; nucleotides not matched to a gene: 6. The V gene's germline CDR1 is LGHNA and CDR2 YSLEER. In DNA, the CDR3 is TGCGCCAGCAGCCAGGGGACAGGGGTTTGGGAGACCCAGTACTTC. Translated: CASSQGTGVWETQYF.

The genes are TRBV7-9 and TRBJ1-2, with 11 nucleotides matching TRBD1. The V gene's germline CDR1 is SEHNR and CDR2 FQNEAQ (reference sequence). The CDR3 spans 16 residues. The junction had 8 bases not matched to a gene; V was cut back by 0 bases and J by 8 bases. CDR3 sequence (DNA): TGTGCCAGCAGCTTAGCGATGGACAGGGGGCACGGCGGCTACACCTTC. Translated: CASSLAMDRGHGGYTF.

This clonotype was picked up a small number of times. The J gene is TRBJ2-5, the V gene TRBV29-1, with 7 bases identical to TRBD1. This CDR3 is 15 amino acids long. With 2 bases clipped from V and 5 bases from J, the junction kept 11 bases outside the gene matches. From germline, CDR1 is SQVTM and CDR2 ANQGSEA. The CDR3 region is CSVERQGIGRETQYF. In DNA, the CDR3 is TGCAGCGTTGAAAGACAGGGTATAGGACGGGAGACCCAGTACTTC.

The chain combines TRBV15 with TRBJ2-7, with 7 bases identical to TRBD2. This CDR3 is 12 amino acids long. Germline V gene lookup returns CDR1 LNHNV and CDR2 YYDKDF (reference sequence). Unmatched junction bases numbered 6, after V lost 6 bases and J lost 7 bases. CDR3 in DNA: TGTGCCACCAGTTGGCCGGGGGGAGAGCAGTACTTC. Translating gives CATSWPGGEQYF.

In its sample, this clonotype was seen a few times. V gene TRBV12-3 or TRBV12-4 combines with J gene TRBJ1-1; no definite D call. The V and J ends lost 2 bases and 1 base respectively, with 11 bases between them. This CDR3 spans 15 amino acids. The CDR3 loop reads CASSLSSDQNTEAFF. DNA for the CDR3: TGTGCCAGCAGTTTAAGTTCGGATCAGAACACTGAAGCTTTCTTT.